This TCR beta chain is from a study of T cells after posttransplantation cyclophosphamide. Profiled with immunoSEQ multiplex PCR; TCRdb holds only in-frame clones, not every one. The sample shows about 3,600 clones, 68% of them seen only once. Germline CDR1 and CDR2: SGHTA and FQGTGA. The CDR3 length is 17 residues. V lost 5 bases, J lost 6 bases, and 17 bases stayed unmatched. The receptor was derived from a man between 45 and 60 years old. What was sequenced was memory CD8+ T cells sorted from blood. The chain links TRBV7-3 to TRBJ2-7; 9 bases match TRBD2. CDR3 nucleotides: TGTGCCAGCAGCCGAGGCGTGGGGGGCGGGAGGGTCGGCGAGCAGTACTTC. Its protein product is CASSRGVGGGRVGEQYF.